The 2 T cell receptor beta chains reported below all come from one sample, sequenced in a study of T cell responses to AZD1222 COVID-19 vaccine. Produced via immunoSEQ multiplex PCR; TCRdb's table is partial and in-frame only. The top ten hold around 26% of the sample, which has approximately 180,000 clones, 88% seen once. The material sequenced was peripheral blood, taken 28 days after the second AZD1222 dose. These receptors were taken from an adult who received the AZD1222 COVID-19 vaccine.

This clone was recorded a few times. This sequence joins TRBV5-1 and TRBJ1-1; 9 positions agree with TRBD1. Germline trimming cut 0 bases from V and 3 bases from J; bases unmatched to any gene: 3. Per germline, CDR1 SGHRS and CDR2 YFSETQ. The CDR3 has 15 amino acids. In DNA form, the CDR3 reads TGCGCCAGCAGCTTGGATGGACAGGGGTACACTGAAGCTTTCTTT. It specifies CASSLDGQGYTEAFF.

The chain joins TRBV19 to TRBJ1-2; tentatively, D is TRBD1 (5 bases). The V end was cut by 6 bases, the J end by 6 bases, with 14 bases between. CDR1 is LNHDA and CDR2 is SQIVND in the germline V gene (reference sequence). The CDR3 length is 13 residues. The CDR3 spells CASRRTGGDGYTF. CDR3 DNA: TGTGCCAGTAGGAGGACGGGAGGGGATGGCTACACCTTC.